This T cell receptor (beta chain) was profiled in a study of early T cells in non-severe SARS-CoV-2 infection. Looking at the study overall: Sequencing used unsorted whole-blood bulk RNA, so chains lack pairing. Overall study findings and caveats: Matching results from VDJdb favored anti-spike CD8 responses, leaving private and CD4 specificities undetected.

This clonotype was seen ten or more times. Its cognate antigen is unknown. The CDR3 length is 12 residues. The germline V and J ends were trimmed by 1 base and 2 bases, with 2 bases remaining between them. Germline CDR1 is KGHSH and CDR2 is LQKENI. Individual cDNA molecules were tagged with unique molecular identifiers. TCRdb reprocessed the 5' RACE reads with MiXCR, giving one entry per CDR3 protein. This table has roughly 30,000 distinct CDR3 sequences, 5% to 6.5% appearing once. The chain recombines TRBV18 with TRBJ2-5; D is unresolved. The material was whole blood, obtained at baseline. The source of this sequence is an adult who was a healthcare worker with PCR-confirmed SARS-CoV-2 infection or an uninfected control (not recorded which). The DNA for the CDR3 is TGTGCCAGCTCACCACTGCAAGAGACCCAGTACTTC. It translates to CASSPLQETQYF.